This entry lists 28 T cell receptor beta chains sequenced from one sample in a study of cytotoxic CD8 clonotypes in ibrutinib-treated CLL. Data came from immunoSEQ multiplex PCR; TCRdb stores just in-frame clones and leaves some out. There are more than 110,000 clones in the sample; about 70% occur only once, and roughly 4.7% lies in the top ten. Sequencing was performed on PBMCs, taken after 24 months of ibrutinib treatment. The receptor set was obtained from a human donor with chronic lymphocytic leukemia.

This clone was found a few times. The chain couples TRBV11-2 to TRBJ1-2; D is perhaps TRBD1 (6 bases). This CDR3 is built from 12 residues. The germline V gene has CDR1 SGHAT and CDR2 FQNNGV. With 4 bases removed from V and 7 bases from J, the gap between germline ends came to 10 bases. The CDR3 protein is CASSSHRAGYTF. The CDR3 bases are TGTGCCAGCAGCTCCCACAGGGCTGGCTACACCTTC.

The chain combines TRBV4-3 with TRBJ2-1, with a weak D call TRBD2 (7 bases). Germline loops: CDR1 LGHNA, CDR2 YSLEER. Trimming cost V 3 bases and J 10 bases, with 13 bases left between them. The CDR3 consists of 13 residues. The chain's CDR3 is CASSHGLGGEQFF. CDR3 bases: TGCGCCAGCAGCCACGGACTAGGGGGAGAGCAGTTCTTC.

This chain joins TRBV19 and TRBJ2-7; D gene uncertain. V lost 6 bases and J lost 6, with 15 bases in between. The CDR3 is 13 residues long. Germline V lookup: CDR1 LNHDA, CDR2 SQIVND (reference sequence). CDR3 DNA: TGTGCCAGTAGCAACCCAGGTAGGATCGAGCAGTACTTC. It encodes CASSNPGRIEQYF.

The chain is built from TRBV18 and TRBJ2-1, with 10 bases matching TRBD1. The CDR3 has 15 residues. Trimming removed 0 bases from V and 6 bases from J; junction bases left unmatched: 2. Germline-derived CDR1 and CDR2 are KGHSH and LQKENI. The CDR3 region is CASSPPGDRGNEQFF. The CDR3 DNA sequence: TGTGCCAGCTCACCACCCGGGGACAGGGGCAATGAGCAGTTCTTC.

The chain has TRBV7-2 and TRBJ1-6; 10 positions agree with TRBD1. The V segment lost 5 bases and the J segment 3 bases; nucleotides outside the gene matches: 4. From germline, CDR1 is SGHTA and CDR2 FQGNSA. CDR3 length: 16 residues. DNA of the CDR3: TGTGCCAGCAGCCCGGACAGGGGGAACTATAATTCACCCCTCCACTTT. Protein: CASSPDRGNYNSPLHF.

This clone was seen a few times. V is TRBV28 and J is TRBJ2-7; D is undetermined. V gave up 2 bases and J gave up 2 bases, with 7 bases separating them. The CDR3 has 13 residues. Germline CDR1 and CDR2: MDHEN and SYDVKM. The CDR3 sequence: CASSLVSPYEQYF. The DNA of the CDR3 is TGTGCCAGCAGTTTAGTCAGCCCCTACGAGCAGTACTTC.

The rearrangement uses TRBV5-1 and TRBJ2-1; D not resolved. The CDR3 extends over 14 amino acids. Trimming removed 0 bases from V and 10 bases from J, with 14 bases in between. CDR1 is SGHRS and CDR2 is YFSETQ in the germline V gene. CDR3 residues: CASSLGAGTGEQFF. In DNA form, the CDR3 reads TGCGCCAGCAGCTTGGGGGCAGGCACTGGGGAGCAGTTCTTC.

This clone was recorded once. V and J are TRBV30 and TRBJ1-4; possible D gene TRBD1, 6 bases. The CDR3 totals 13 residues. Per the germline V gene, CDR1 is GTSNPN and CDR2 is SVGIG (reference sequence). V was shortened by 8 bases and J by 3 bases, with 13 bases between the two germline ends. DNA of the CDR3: TGTGCCGGAAGGGGGATGGCTAATGAAAAACTGTTTTTT. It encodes CAGRGMANEKLFF.

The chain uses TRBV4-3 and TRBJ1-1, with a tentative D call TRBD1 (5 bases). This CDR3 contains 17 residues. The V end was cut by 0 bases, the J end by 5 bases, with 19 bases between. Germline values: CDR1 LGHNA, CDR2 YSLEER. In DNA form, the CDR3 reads TGCGCCAGCAGCCAAGACCCCCTGGGGCAGGGTTTAACTGAAGCTTTCTTT. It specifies CASSQDPLGQGLTEAFF.

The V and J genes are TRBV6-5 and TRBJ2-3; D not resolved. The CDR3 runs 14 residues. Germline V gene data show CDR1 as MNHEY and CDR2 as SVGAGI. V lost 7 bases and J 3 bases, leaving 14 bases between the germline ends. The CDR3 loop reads CASTPPGPTDTQYF. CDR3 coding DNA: TGTGCCAGCACCCCCCCAGGACCGACAGATACGCAGTATTTT.

The CDR3 bases are TGTGCCAGCAGGGCACTAGCGGGGGGCGGCGAGCAGTACTTC. This encodes CASRALAGGGEQYF. The rearrangement uses TRBV2 and TRBJ2-7; 12 bases are a match to TRBD2. This CDR3 spans 14 amino acids. CDR1 and CDR2 (germline): SNHLY, FYNNEI. V lost 6 bases to trimming and J lost 6 bases; unmatched junction nucleotides: 6.

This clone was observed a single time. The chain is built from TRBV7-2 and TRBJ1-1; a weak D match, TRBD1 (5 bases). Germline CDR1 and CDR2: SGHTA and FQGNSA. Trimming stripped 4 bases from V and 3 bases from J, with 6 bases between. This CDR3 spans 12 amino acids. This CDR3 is CASSSQDTEAFF. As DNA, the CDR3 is TGTGCCAGCAGCTCACAGGACACTGAAGCTTTCTTT.

CDR3 protein: CASSFPRLAASYEQYF. DNA for the CDR3: TGTGCCAGCAGTTTCCCCAGACTAGCGGCTTCCTACGAGCAGTACTTC. The genes are TRBV28 and TRBJ2-7; 9 bases are shared with TRBD2. Trimming cost V 3 bases and J 1 base; bases outside gene matches: 7. Germline lookup yields CDR1 MDHEN and CDR2 SYDVKM. The CDR3 length is 16 residues.

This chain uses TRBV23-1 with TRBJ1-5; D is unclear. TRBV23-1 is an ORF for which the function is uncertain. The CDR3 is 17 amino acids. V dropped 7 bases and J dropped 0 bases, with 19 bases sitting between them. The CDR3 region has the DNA TGCGCCAGCAAATGCAGACGGGATCCGAATAGCAATCAGCCCCAGCATTTT. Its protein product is CASKCRRDPNSNQPQHF.

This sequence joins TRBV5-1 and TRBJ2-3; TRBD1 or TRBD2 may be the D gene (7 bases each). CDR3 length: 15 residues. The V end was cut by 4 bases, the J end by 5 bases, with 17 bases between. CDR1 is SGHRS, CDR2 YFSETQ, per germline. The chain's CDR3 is CASSPRGRAVDTQYF. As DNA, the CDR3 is TGCGCCAGCAGCCCCAGGGGGAGGGCCGTAGATACGCAGTATTTT.

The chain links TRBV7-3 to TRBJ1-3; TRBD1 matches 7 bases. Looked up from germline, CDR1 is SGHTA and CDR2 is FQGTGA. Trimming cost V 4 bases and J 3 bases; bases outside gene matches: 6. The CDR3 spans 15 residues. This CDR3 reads CASSSTGVGGNTIYF. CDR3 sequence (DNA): TGTGCCAGCAGCTCAACAGGGGTTGGTGGAAACACCATATATTTT.

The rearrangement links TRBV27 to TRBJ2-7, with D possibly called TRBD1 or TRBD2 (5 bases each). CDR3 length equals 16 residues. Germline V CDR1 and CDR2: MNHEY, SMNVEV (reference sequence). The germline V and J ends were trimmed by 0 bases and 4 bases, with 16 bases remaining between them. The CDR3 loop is CASSLSAGTVRYEQYF. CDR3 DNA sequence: TGTGCCAGCAGTTTATCCGCAGGGACGGTTAGGTACGAGCAGTACTTC.

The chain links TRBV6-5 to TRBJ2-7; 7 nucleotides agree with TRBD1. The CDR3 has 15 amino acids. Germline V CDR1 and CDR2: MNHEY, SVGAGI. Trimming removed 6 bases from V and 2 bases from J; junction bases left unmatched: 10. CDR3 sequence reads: CASSPRDSRTYEQYF. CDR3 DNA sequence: TGTGCCAGCAGCCCCCGGGACAGCCGAACCTACGAGCAGTACTTC.

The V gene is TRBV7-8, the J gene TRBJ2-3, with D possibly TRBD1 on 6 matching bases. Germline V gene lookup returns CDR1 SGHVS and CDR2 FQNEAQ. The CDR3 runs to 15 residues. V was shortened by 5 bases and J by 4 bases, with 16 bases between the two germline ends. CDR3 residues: CASSTDPRGADTQYF. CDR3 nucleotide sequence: TGTGCCAGCAGCACCGATCCCAGGGGCGCAGATACGCAGTATTTT.

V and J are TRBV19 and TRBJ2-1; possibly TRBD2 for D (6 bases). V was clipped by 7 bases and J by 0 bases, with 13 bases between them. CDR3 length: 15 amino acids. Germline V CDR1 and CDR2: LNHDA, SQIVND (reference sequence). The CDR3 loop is CASNPRGSSYNEQFF. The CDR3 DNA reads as TGTGCCAGTAATCCTCGGGGGAGCTCCTACAATGAGCAGTTCTTC.

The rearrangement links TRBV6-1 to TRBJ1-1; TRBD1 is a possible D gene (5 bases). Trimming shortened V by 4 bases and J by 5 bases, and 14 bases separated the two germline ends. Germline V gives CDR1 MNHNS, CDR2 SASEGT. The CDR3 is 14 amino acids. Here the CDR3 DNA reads TGTGCCAGCAGTGTGGGGGGACCCAAGACTGAAGCTTTCTTT. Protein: CASSVGGPKTEAFF.

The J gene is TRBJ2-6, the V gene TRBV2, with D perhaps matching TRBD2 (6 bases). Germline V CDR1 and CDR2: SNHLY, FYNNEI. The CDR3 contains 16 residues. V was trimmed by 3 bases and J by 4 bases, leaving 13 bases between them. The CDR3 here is CASSEEGAPGANVLTF. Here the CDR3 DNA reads TGTGCCAGCAGTGAGGAGGGCGCTCCCGGGGCCAACGTCCTGACTTTC.

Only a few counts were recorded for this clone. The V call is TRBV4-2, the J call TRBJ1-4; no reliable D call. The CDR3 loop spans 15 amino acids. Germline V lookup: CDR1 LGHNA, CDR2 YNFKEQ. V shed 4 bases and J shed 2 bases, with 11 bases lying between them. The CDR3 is CASSPTPRTNEKLFF. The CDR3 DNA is TGTGCCAGCAGCCCAACCCCCCGGACTAATGAAAAACTGTTTTTT.

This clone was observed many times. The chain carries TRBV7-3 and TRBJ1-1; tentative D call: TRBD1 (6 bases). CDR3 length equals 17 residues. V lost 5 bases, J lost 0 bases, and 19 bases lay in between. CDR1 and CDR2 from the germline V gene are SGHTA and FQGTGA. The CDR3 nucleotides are TGTGCCAGCAGCCCCATGGGCAGGGGTCCCCTGAACACTGAAGCTTTCTTT. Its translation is CASSPMGRGPLNTEAFF.

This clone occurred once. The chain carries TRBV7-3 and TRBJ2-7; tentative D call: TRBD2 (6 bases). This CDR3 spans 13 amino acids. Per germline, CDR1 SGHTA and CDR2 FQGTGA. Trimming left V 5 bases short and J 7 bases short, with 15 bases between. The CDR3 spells CASSNSGSREQYF. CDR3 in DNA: TGTGCCAGCAGCAACAGCGGGTCGAGGGAGCAGTACTTC.

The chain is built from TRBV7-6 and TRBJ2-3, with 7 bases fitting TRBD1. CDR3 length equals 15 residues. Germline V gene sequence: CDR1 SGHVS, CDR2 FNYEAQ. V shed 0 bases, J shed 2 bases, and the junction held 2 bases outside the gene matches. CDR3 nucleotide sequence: TGTGCCAGCAGCTTAGCCGGACAGGACACAGATACGCAGTATTTT. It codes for CASSLAGQDTDTQYF. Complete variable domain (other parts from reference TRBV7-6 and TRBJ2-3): GAGVSQSPRYKVTKRGQDVALRCDPISGHVSLYWYRQALGQGPEFLTYFNYEAQQDKSGLPNDRFSAERPEGSISTLTIQRTEQRDSAMYRCASSLAGQDTDTQYFGPGTRLTVL.

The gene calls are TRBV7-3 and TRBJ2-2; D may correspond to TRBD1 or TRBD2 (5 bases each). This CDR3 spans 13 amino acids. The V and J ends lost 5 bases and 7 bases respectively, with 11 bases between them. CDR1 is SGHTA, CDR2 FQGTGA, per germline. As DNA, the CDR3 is TGTGCCAGCAGCCCCCGGGGCCACGGGGAGCTGTTTTTT. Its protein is CASSPRGHGELFF.

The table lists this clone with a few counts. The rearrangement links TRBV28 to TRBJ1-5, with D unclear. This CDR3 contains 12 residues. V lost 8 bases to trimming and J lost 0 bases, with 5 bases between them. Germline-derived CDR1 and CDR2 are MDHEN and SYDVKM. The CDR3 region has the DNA TGTGCCAGCTCATATAGCAATCAGCCCCAGCATTTT. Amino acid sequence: CASSYSNQPQHF.